The 6 T cell receptor beta chains listed next were all sequenced from one sample in a study of blood T cell repertoires in COVID-19. Data came from immunoSEQ multiplex PCR; TCRdb stores just in-frame clones and leaves some out. The sample consists of around 20,000 clones, around nine tenths of them appearing once. Sequenced sample: peripheral blood. The receptor source for this set is a human donor in a cohort sampled during active COVID-19.

The chain uses TRBV5-5 and TRBJ2-5; possibly TRBD2 for D (6 bases). The CDR3 is 14 residues long. The germline V and J ends were trimmed by 4 bases and 2 bases, with 12 bases remaining between them. CDR1 and CDR2 from the germline V gene are SGHKS and YYEKEE (reference sequence). CDR3 nucleotides: TGTGCCAGCAGCACCCTAGCGTATCAAGAGACCCAGTACTTC. Protein sequence: CASSTLAYQETQYF. Using reference TRBV5-5 and TRBJ2-5 for the parts outside the CDR3, the full variable domain is DAGVTQSPTHLIKTRGQQVTLRCSPISGHKSVSWYQQVLGQGPQFIFQYYEKEERGRGNFPDRFSARQFPNYSSELNVNALLLGDSALYLCASSTLAYQETQYFGPGTRLLVL.

This rearrangement joins TRBV3-1 (or the pseudogene TRBV3-2) to TRBJ1-6; no definite D call. V was pared by 0 bases and J by 1 base, with 7 bases between. Germline values: CDR1 LGHDT, CDR2 YNNKEL (reference sequence). The CDR3 is 16 amino acids. The CDR3, as DNA: TGTGCCAGCAGCCAAGAGGTCGGTTCCTATAATTCACCCCTCCACTTT. This gives the protein CASSQEVGSYNSPLHF.

This clone has a single count. The gene calls are TRBV7-9 and TRBJ2-7; 8 bases align to TRBD1. The V gene's germline CDR1 is SEHNR and CDR2 FQNEAQ (reference sequence). The length of the CDR3 is 16 residues. The V gene end was trimmed by 5 bases and the J gene end by 4 bases; junction bases not matched to a gene: 13. The CDR3 coding sequence is TGTGCCAGCAGCCCACTGGACAGGGTAGGTGGGTACGAGCAGTACTTC. This sequence encodes CASSPLDRVGGYEQYF. The full variable domain, rest sourced from reference TRBV7-9 and TRBJ2-7, is DTGVSQNPRHKITKRGQNVTFRCDPISEHNRLYWYRQTLGQGPEFLTYFQNEAQLEKSRLLSDRFSAERPKGSFSTLEIQRTEQGDSAMYLCASSPLDRVGGYEQYFGPGTRLTVT.

The CDR3 nucleotides are TGCGCCAGCAGTGAGGGGACAGGGAGGGTTGGCAATTATGGCTACACCTTC. Translating gives CASSEGTGRVGNYGYTF. The chain couples TRBV10-2 to TRBJ1-2; 9 bases agree with TRBD1. This CDR3 comprises 17 residues. Germline V gene sequence: CDR1 WSHSY, CDR2 SAAADI. Unmatched junction bases numbered 12, after V lost 2 bases and J lost 5 bases.

CDR3 coding DNA: TGTGCCAGCAGTTACGGGACAGGTTTTGAGCAGTACTTC. Residues: CASSYGTGFEQYF. The chain employs TRBV6-5 and TRBJ2-7; TRBD1 matches 8 bases. Germline V gives CDR1 MNHEY, CDR2 SVGAGI. The CDR3 spans 13 residues. Trimming removed 2 bases from V and 7 bases from J; junction bases left unmatched: 4.

This sequence joins TRBV6-5 and TRBJ2-5, with 10 bases matching TRBD2. The CDR3 length is 16 residues. The J segment lost 0 bases and the V segment lost 2 bases, leaving 3 bases of the junction unmatched. Germline V gene lookup returns CDR1 MNHEY and CDR2 SVGAGI. CDR3 nucleotides: TGTGCCAGCAGTTACCCTGGACTAGCGGACCAAGAGACCCAGTACTTC. This codes for CASSYPGLADQETQYF.